Listed here is a single T cell receptor beta chain. The source of the sample is a study of T cells in Graves' hyperthyroidism and ophthalmopathy. RNA transcripts were the template for amplifying TCR beta CDR3 regions. First-round RT-PCR with HTBI primers amplified the TCR CDR3 region. TCRdb fed the multiplex PCR reads into MiXCR, producing one record per CDR3 protein. The profile shows about 560,000 distinct CDR3 sequences, approximately 15% of them singletons. The germline CDR1 and CDR2 sequences are MGHRA and YSYEKL. V was clipped by 2 bases and J by 7 bases; unmatched bases: 7. The CDR3 is made up of 15 amino acids.

The receptor was isolated from a woman aged 25 to 39 with Graves' hyperthyroidism. Sequenced sample: blood. The chain links TRBV4-1 to TRBJ2-1, with 8 bases fitting TRBD2. CDR3 sequence (DNA): TGCGCCAGCAGCCAACTAGCGGGTTCCGGGAATGAGCAGTTCTTC. Its translation is CASSQLAGSGNEQFF.